The rows below give T cell receptor beta chains drawn from one sample of a study of human T cells and chemical hapten exposure. TCRdb itself ran the RACE reads through MiXCR, one entry per CDR3 protein. The sample has fewer than 100,000 distinct CDR3 sequences; about 12% are singletons. The sample consisted of whole blood, taken in connection with sensitization to the hapten diphenylcyclopropenone (DPC). These receptors were obtained from a woman aged 55-75 years with alopecia areata. Some clones in this sample may be carry-over from other donors' samples. The CDR3 runs from the conserved cysteine through the conserved F or W. D genes are given only for firm matches. Expanded clones are given a class, and other clones once, few, many or no size at all.

clone_size	v_call	j_call	d_call	cdr3_aa	cdr3_nt
many	TRBV5-4	TRBJ1-1	-	CAGSFDSMNTEAFF	TGTGCCGGCAGCTTCGACAGCATGAACACTGAAGCTTTCTTT
-	TRBV6-1	TRBJ1-5	-	CASSETGLSQPQHF	TGTGCCAGCAGTGAAACTGGGCTCAGTCAGCCCCAGCATTTT
-	TRBV7-9	TRBJ2-1	-	CASSFNVLFGGGLLDEQFF	TGTGCCAGCAGCTTTAATGTACTGTTCGGCGGGGGCCTCTTGGATGAGCAGTTCTTC
-	TRBV4-1	TRBJ1-5	TRBD1	CASSQFPGQGYSNQPQHF	TGCGCCAGCAGCCAGTTTCCGGGACAGGGATATAGCAATCAGCCCCAGCATTTT
few	TRBV6-5	TRBJ2-4	-	CATLGGGTAKNIQYF	TGTGCCACCCTAGGGGGGGGCACAGCCAAAAACATTCAGTACTTC
-	TRBV2	TRBJ2-5	TRBD2	CASSFSGGPQETQYF	TGTGCCAGCAGCTTTAGCGGGGGGCCCCAAGAGACCCAGTACTTC
-	TRBV29-1	TRBJ2-3	TRBD2	CSVSSGGARDTQYF	TGCAGCGTTTCCAGCGGGGGAGCCAGGGATACGCAGTATTTT
-	TRBV9	TRBJ2-1	-	CASSVGGRPEYNEQFF	TGTGCCAGCAGCGTAGGCGGACGCCCCGAATACAATGAGCAGTTCTTC
many	TRBV12-3/TRBV12-4	TRBJ1-2	TRBD1	CASRNRGYYGYTF	TGTGCCAGCAGAAACAGGGGCTACTATGGCTACACCTTC
few	TRBV10-3	TRBJ2-5	-	CAISGRRETQYF	TGTGCCATCAGCGGACGCAGAGAGACCCAGTACTTC
few	TRBV13	TRBJ1-6	-	CASSLGDGGGNSPLHF	TGTGCCAGCAGCTTAGGCGACGGCGGGGGCAATTCACCCCTCCACTTT
many	TRBV12-3/TRBV12-4	TRBJ2-5	TRBD1	CASSFDGGTGTQYF	TGTGCCAGCAGTTTTGATGGCGGGACAGGGACCCAGTACTTC
few	TRBV27	TRBJ2-3	-	CASSFVRPGTDTQYF	TGTGCCAGCAGTTTCGTGAGGCCCGGGACAGATACGCAGTATTTT
many	TRBV18	TRBJ2-7	-	CASSPPVTSYEQYF	TGTGCCAGCTCACCACCGGTAACCTCCTACGAGCAGTACTTC
many	TRBV3-1	TRBJ1-2	-	CASSQISGSAHGYTF	TGTGCCAGCAGCCAAATATCCGGGTCCGCGCATGGCTACACCTTC
-	TRBV2	TRBJ1-2	-	CASSTQPNYGYTF	TGTGCCAGCAGCACTCAGCCTAACTATGGCTACACCTTC
-	TRBV5-4	TRBJ1-2	-	CASSLDGQYGYTF	TGTGCCAGCAGCTTGGATGGACAGTATGGCTACACCTTC
few	TRBV18	TRBJ1-6	-	CASSPSLAREESPLHF	TGTGCCAGCTCACCGAGTTTAGCGAGGGAAGAGTCACCCCTCCACTTT
-	TRBV9	TRBJ1-4	TRBD1	CASSVGQGAPNEKLFF	TGTGCCAGCAGCGTAGGTCAGGGGGCACCGAATGAAAAACTGTTTTTT
-	TRBV7-9	TRBJ2-3	-	CASGLGQRPTDTQYF	TGTGCCAGCGGCCTAGGGCAGAGACCGACAGATACGCAGTATTTT
many	TRBV28	TRBJ2-3	-	CASSFIPDTQYF	TGTGCCAGCAGTTTCATTCCAGATACGCAGTATTTT
few	TRBV5-1	TRBJ2-1	TRBD2	CASSLASSGGYEQFF	TGCGCCAGCAGCTTGGCGTCTAGCGGGGGCTATGAGCAGTTCTTC
many	TRBV5-1	TRBJ2-3	TRBD1	CASAHQPQGWRGTDTQYF	TGCGCCAGCGCCCACCAACCACAGGGGTGGAGAGGCACAGATACGCAGTATTTT
few	TRBV30	TRBJ2-2	TRBD2	CAFRDASGAHTGELFF	TGTGCCTTCCGGGATGCTAGCGGGGCTCACACCGGGGAGCTGTTTTTT
-	TRBV20-1	TRBJ2-7	-	CSARLTRREQYF	TGCAGTGCTAGACTTACTCGGCGCGAGCAGTACTTC
-	TRBV12-3/TRBV12-4	TRBJ1-4	TRBD1	CASRPGQGGEKLFF	TGTGCCAGCAGACCGGGACAGGGGGGTGAAAAACTGTTTTTT
few	TRBV9	TRBJ2-5	-	CASSETPRGSETQYF	TGTGCCAGCAGCGAAACCCCTAGGGGGTCCGAGACCCAGTACTTC
few	TRBV5-1	TRBJ2-2	TRBD1	CASSFRGRGTGELFF	TGCGCCAGCAGCTTCAGGGGGCGAGGCACCGGGGAGCTGTTTTTT
-	TRBV2	TRBJ1-4	-	CASSEDWNEKLFF	TGTGCCAGCAGTGAAGACTGGAATGAAAAACTGTTTTTT
few	TRBV11-2	TRBJ2-1	TRBD2	CASSLAGIYNEQFF	TGTGCCAGCAGCCTAGCGGGGATTTACAATGAGCAGTTCTTC
many	TRBV5-1	TRBJ2-5	TRBD2	CASSPIEYSGEETQYF	TGCGCCAGCAGCCCGATCGAATATAGCGGGGAAGAGACCCAGTACTTC
few	TRBV2	TRBJ1-1	-	CASSERGGAFF	TGTGCCAGCAGTGAAAGAGGGGGGGCTTTCTTT
many	TRBV19	TRBJ2-4	-	CASRPRPGLAKNIQYF	TGTGCCAGTAGGCCTCGCCCGGGGCTAGCCAAAAACATTCAGTACTTC
many	TRBV30	TRBJ1-3	TRBD1	CACDRGPGNTIYF	TGTGCCTGCGACAGGGGGCCTGGAAACACCATATATTTT
many	TRBV10-3	TRBJ1-2	-	CAISESAGPYGYTF	TGTGCCATCAGTGAGTCCGCGGGGCCCTATGGCTACACCTTC
-	TRBV5-1	TRBJ1-2	-	CASSLEGDNYGYTF	TGCGCCAGCAGCTTGGAGGGAGACAACTATGGCTACACCTTC
-	TRBV7-9	TRBJ2-5	TRBD2	CASSFRPSGDQETQYF	TGTGCCAGCAGCTTTCGCCCTAGCGGGGATCAAGAGACCCAGTACTTC
many	TRBV6-1	TRBJ1-5	TRBD1	CASSEAGPTGGQPQHF	TGTGCCAGCAGTGAAGCGGGGCCGACAGGGGGACAGCCCCAGCATTTT
few	TRBV30	TRBJ2-3	-	CAWRRAISTDTQYF	TGTGCCTGGCGGCGGGCTATAAGCACAGATACGCAGTATTTT